A single T cell receptor (beta chain) is shown here with its context. Its target is unknown. Germline CDR1 is SQVTM and CDR2 is ANQGSEA. The V and J ends lost 2 bases and 0 bases, in that order; junction bases with no gene match: 7. The CDR3 is 16 residues long. This entry comes from a study of T cell clonotyping in hematopoietic cell transplantation. Sequencing was performed with immunoSEQ multiplex PCR; in TCRdb, only in-frame clones are kept and a portion is missing. The table lists approximately 16,000 clones, roughly 90% of them singletons. General study findings and limits: After transplant, recipient diversity fell while pathologically expanded clonotypes grew through day 180. Graft donor and pretransplant recipient Inverse Simpson Index values predicted broader posttransplant TCR diversity. No sorting was done, leaving CD4 and CD8 contributions mixed.

Sample: peripheral blood mononuclear cells. The V and J genes are TRBV29-1 and TRBJ1-2, with 9 bases fitting TRBD1. The clonotype was recovered from a man aged 50 to 60 in good health. Some clones in this sample may be carry-over from other donors' samples. In nucleotides, the CDR3 is TGCAGCGTTGAACCCGGGACAGGGAAGGCTAACTATGGCTACACCTTC. Amino acid sequence: CSVEPGTGKANYGYTF. Together with reference TRBV29-1 and TRBJ1-2, the CDR3 gives the full variable domain: SAVISQKPSRDICQRGTSLTIQCQVDSQVTMMFWYRQQPGQSLTLIATANQGSEATYESGFVIDKFPISRPNLTFSTLTVSNMSPEDSSIYLCSVEPGTGKANYGYTFGSGTRLTVV.